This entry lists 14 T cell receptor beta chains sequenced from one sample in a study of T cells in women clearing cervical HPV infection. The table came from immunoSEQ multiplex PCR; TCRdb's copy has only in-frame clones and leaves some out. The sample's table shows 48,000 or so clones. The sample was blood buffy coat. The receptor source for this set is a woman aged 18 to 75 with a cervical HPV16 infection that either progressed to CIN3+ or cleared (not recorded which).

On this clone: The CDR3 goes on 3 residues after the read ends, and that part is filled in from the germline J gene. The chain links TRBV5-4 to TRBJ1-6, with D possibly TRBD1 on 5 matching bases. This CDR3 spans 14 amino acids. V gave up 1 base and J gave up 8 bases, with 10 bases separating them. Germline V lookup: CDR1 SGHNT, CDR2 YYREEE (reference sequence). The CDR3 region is CASSLRTRDSPLHF. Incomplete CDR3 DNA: TGTGCCAGCAGCTTGAGAACCAGGGATTCACCC. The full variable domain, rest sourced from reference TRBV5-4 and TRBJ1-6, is ETGVTQSPTHLIKTRGQQVTLRCSSQSGHNTVSWYQQALGQGPQFIFQYYREEENGRGNFPPRFSGLQFPNYSSELNVNALELDDSALYLCASSLRTRDSPLHFGNGTRLTVT.

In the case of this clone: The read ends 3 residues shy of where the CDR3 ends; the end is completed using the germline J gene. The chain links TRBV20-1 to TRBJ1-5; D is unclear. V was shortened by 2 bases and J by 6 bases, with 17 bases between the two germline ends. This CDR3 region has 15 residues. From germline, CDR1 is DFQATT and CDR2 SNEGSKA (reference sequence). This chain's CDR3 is CSARPTFGVIQPQHF. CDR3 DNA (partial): TGCAGTGCTAGACCGACATTCGGGGTTATTCAGCCC.

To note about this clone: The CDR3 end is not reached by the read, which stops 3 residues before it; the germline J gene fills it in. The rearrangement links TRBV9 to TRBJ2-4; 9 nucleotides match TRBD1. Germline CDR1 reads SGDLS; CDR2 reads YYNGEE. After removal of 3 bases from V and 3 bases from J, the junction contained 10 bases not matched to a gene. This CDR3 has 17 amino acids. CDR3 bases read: TGTGCCAGCAGCGGAACCCGGACAGGGGTGGGCAAAAACATT. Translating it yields CASSGTRTGVGKNI. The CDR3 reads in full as CASSGTRTGVGKNIQYF. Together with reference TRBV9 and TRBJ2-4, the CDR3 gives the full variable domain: DSGVTQTPKHLITATGQRVTLRCSPRSGDLSVYWYQQSLDQGLQFLIQYYNGEERAKGNILERFSAQQFPDLHSELNLSSLELGDSALYFCASSGTRTGVGKNIQYFGAGTRLSVL.

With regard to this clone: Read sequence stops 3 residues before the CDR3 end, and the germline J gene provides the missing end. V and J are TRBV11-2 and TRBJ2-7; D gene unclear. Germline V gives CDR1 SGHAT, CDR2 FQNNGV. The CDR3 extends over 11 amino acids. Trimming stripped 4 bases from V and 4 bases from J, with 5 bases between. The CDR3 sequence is CASSSKYEQYF. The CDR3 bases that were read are TGTGCCAGCAGCTCCAAATACGAG.

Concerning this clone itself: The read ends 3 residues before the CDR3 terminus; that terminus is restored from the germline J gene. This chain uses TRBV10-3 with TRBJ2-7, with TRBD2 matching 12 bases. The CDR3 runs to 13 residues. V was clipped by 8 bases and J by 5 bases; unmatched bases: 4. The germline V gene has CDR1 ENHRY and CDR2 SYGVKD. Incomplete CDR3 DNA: TGTGCCATCCAAGCTAGCGGGGGGGACGAG. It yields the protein CAIQASGGDE. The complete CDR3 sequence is CAIQASGGDEQYF.

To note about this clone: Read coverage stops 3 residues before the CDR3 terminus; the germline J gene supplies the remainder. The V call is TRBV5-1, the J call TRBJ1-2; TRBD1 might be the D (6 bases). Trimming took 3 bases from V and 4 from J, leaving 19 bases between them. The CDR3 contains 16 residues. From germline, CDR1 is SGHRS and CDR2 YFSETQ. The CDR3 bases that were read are TGCGCCAGCAGCTCAAATTGGGGGGGCAGCCTCTATGGC. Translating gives CASSSNWGGSLYG. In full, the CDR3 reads CASSSNWGGSLYGYTF.

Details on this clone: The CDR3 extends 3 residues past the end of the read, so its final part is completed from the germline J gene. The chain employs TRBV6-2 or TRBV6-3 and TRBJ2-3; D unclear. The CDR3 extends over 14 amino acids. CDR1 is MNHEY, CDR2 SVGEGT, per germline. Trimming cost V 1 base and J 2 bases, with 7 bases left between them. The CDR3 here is CASSYFGFTDTQYF. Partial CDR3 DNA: TGTGCCAGCAGTTACTTTGGCTTCACAGATACG.

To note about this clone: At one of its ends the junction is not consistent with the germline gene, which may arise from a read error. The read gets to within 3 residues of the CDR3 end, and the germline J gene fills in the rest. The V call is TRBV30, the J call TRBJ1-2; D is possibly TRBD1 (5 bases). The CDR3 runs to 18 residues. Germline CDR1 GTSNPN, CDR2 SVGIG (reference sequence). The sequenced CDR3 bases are TGTACCTGGGGACTTGGGCGGAGAAGGTTCAGGTCCAACTATGGC. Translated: CTWGLGRRRFRSNYG. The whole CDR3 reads CTWGLGRRRFRSNYGYTF.

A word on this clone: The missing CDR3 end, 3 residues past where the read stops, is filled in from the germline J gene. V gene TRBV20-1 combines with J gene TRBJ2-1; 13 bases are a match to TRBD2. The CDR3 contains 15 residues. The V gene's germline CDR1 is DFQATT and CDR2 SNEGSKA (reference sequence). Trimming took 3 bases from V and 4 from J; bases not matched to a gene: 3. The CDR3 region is CSASPTSGGYNEQFF. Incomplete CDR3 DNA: TGCAGTGCTAGTCCGACTAGCGGGGGGTACAATGAG.

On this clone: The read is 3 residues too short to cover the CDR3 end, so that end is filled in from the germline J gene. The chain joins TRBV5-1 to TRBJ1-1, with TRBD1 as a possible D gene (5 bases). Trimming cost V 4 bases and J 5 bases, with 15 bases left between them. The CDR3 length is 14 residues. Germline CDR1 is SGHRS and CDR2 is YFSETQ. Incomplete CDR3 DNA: TGCGCCAGCAGCAGTCAGGGAGGTAGGACTGAA. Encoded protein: CASSSQGGRTE. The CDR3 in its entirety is CASSSQGGRTEAFF.

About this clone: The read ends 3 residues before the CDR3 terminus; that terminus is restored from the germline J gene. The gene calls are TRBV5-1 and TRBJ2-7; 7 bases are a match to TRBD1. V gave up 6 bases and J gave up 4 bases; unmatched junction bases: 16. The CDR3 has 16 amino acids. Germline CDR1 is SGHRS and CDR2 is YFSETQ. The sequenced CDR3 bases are TGCGCCAGCAACCCGATAGCTGACAGGGCTGAGTACGAG. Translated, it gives CASNPIADRAEYE. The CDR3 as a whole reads CASNPIADRAEYEQYF.

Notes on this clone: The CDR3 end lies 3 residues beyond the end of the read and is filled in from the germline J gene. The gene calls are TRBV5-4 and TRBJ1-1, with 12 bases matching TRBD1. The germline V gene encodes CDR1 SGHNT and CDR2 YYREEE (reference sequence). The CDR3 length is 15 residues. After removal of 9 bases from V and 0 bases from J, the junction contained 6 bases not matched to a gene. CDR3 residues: CATAGQGALNTEAFF. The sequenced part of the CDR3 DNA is TGTGCCACCGCGGGACAGGGGGCTTTGAACACTGAA.

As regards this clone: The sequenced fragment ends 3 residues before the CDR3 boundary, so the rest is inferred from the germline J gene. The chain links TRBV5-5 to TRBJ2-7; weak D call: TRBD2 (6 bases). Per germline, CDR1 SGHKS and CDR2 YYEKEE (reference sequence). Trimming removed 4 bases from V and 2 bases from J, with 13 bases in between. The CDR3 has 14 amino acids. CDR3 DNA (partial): TGTGCCAGCAGCACCCGGGACTTAACCTACGAG. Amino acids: CASSTRDLTYE. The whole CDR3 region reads CASSTRDLTYEQYF.

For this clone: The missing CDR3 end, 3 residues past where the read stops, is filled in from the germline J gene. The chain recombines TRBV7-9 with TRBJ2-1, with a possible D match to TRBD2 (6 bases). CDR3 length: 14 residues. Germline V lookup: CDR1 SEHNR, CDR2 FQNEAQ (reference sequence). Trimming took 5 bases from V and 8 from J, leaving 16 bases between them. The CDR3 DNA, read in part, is TGTGCCAGCAGCCGAATCACGGGGGATCATGAG. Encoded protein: CASSRITGDHE. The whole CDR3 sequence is CASSRITGDHEQFF. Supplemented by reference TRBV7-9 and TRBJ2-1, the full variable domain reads DTGVSQNPRHKITKRGQNVTFRCDPISEHNRLYWYRQTLGQGPEFLTYFQNEAQLEKSRLLSDRFSAERPKGSFSTLEIQRTEQGDSAMYLCASSRITGDHEQFFGPGTRLTVL.